The 22 T cell receptor beta chains in this list originate from one sample, sequenced in a study of post-analysis software for immune sequencing data. General study points: Several TRBV segments, TRBV5-6, TRBV5-1 and TRBV20-1 among them, were found more frequent in patients than controls.

Sequencing libraries made from TCR beta cDNA carried unique molecular identifiers. TCRdb reanalysed the PCR reads using MiXCR and keeps one entry per CDR3 protein. The sample consists of some 690,000 distinct CDR3 sequences, roughly 29% of them appearing once. Antigen specificity for these receptors is unknown. Sequences were obtained from blood. The receptor set was obtained from a girl between 10 and 17 years old with multiple sclerosis.

The rearrangement joins TRBV5-1 to TRBJ2-3; 9 bases align to TRBD1. V shed 4 bases, J shed 1 base, and the junction held 4 bases outside the gene matches. Germline CDR1 reads SGHRS; CDR2 reads YFSETQ. The CDR3 consists of 15 residues. For the CDR3, the DNA is TGCGCCAGCAGCGGTACAGGGGGCGGCACAGATACGCAGTATTTT. Its translation is CASSGTGGGTDTQYF.

The chain combines TRBV5-1 with TRBJ2-5; possibly TRBD1 for D (5 bases). The V gene's germline CDR1 is SGHRS and CDR2 YFSETQ. The germline V and J ends were trimmed by 0 bases and 2 bases, with 11 bases remaining between them. The CDR3 totals 15 residues. The CDR3: CASSLVPRQQETQYF. The DNA of the CDR3 is TGCGCCAGCAGCTTGGTTCCCCGACAGCAAGAGACCCAGTACTTC.

This clonotype was found a few times. The chain recombines TRBV6-5 with TRBJ2-2; D unresolved. Trimming cost V 7 bases and J 3 bases, with 15 bases left between them. The CDR3 runs 15 residues. CDR1 is MNHEY, CDR2 SVGAGI, per germline. The CDR3 coding sequence is TGTGCCAGCACCCTTATAACTGGATACACCGGGGAGCTGTTTTTT. Protein product: CASTLITGYTGELFF.

This clonotype occurred a few times. The chain carries TRBV4-1 and TRBJ1-5, with D possibly matching TRBD1 (5 bases). The V gene lost 0 bases and the J gene lost 7 bases, with 7 bases spanning the gap. The germline CDR1 and CDR2 sequences are MGHRA and YSYEKL. The CDR3 has 13 residues. CDR3 protein: CASSQDWGQPQHF. CDR3 bases: TGCGCCAGCAGCCAAGATTGGGGGCAGCCCCAGCATTTT.

This clonotype was seen more than once but under ten times. This chain links TRBV5-1 with TRBJ2-3; D may match TRBD1 or TRBD2 (5 bases each). The CDR3 covers 14 residues. The germline V gene encodes CDR1 SGHRS and CDR2 YFSETQ. Trimming stripped 3 bases from V and 6 bases from J, with 14 bases between. The CDR3 loop reads CASSSGPPSDTQYF. CDR3 coding DNA: TGCGCCAGCAGCTCGGGACCACCATCGGATACGCAGTATTTT.

The rearrangement joins TRBV15 to TRBJ2-5; 8 bases agree with TRBD2. The CDR3 is 19 amino acids. CDR1 LNHNV and CDR2 YYDKDF come from the germline V gene (reference sequence). Unmatched junction bases numbered 12, after V lost 0 bases and J lost 0 bases. CDR3 in amino acids: CATSREQLAADPYQETQYF. CDR3 sequence (DNA): TGTGCCACCAGCAGAGAACAACTAGCGGCGGACCCTTACCAAGAGACCCAGTACTTC.

V usage is TRBV12-3 or TRBV12-4 and J usage is TRBJ1-1; D gene uncertain. This CDR3 comprises 15 residues. Trimming shortened V by 1 base and J by 3 bases, and 12 bases separated the two germline ends. The CDR3 DNA is TGTGCCAGCAGTTTAGACGCGAGGACGGACACTGAAGCTTTCTTT. It translates to CASSLDARTDTEAFF.

This chain uses TRBV7-2 with TRBJ1-2; D is uncertain. V dropped 2 bases and J dropped 4 bases, with 14 bases sitting between them. The germline V gene has CDR1 SGHTA and CDR2 FQGNSA. This CDR3 is 15 amino acids long. CDR3 region: CASSLRSRVGYGYTF. The CDR3, as DNA: TGTGCCAGCAGCTTAAGAAGTAGGGTGGGCTATGGCTACACCTTC.

A few counts support this clonotype. The chain employs TRBV29-1 and TRBJ2-1, with D perhaps matching TRBD1 (6 bases). Germline CDR1 and CDR2: SQVTM and ANQGSEA. The CDR3 runs to 12 residues. Written as DNA, the CDR3 is TGCAGTACCGAGGGGGCCTACAATGAGCAGTTCTTC. This gives the protein CSTEGAYNEQFF.

This clonotype was found once. The gene calls are TRBV11-2 and TRBJ2-1; D might be TRBD1 or TRBD2, each matching 5 bases. The DNA end favors TRBJ2-7, so the J call may be wrong. There are 17 residues in the CDR3. In germline, CDR1 is SGHAT, CDR2 FQNNGV. The CDR3 sequence: CASSLERGGLGYNEQYF. The CDR3 bases are TGTGCCAGCAGCTTAGAACGGGGCGGCCTGGGCTACAATGAGCAGTACTTC.

This clonotype turned up a few times. This chain joins TRBV20-1 and TRBJ2-4, with D possibly being TRBD1 or TRBD2 (5 bases each). The CDR3 loop spans 14 amino acids. CDR1 and CDR2 from the germline V gene are DFQATT and SNEGSKA (reference sequence). Deletions cut 0 bases from V and 10 bases from J, with 16 bases between. The CDR3 nucleotides are TGCAGTGCTAGAGACCAACCCGGGACCGGGATTCAGTACTTC. Amino acid sequence: CSARDQPGTGIQYF.

Turning to this clonotype: The junction shows a germline mismatch at one end, possibly a read error. V is TRBV7-6 and J is TRBJ2-1; 7 positions match TRBD1. This CDR3 comprises 16 residues. CDR1 is SGHVS, CDR2 FNYEAQ, per germline. The CDR3 protein is CASSTGAVFGQDEEFF. Here the CDR3 DNA reads TGTGCCAGCAGCACAGGGGCAGTATTCGGCCAGGATGAGGAGTTCTTC. Based on the CDR3 plus reference TRBV7-6 and TRBJ2-1, the full variable domain is GAGVSQSPRYKVTKRGQDVALRCDPISGHVSLYWYRQALGQGPEFLTYFNYEAQQDKSGLPNDRFSAERPEGSISTLTIQRTEQRDSAMYRCASSTGAVFGQDEEFFGPGTRLTVL.

In this sample, this clonotype turned up a few times. The chain uses TRBV7-9 and TRBJ2-1; the match to TRBD2 covers 12 bases. Germline CDR1 SEHNR, CDR2 FQNEAQ (reference sequence). V trimming: 10 bases; J trimming: 10 bases; junction bases outside the gene matches: 11. The CDR3 extends over 14 amino acids. The CDR3 reads CATGTTSGGFEQFF. CDR3 DNA sequence: TGTGCCACCGGAACGACTAGCGGGGGTTTCGAGCAGTTCTTC.

V gene TRBV7-2 combines with J gene TRBJ2-1, with TRBD2 matching 7 bases. Germline assignment: CDR1 SGHTA and CDR2 FQGNSA. J lost 5 bases, V lost 2 bases, and 6 bases had no gene match. This CDR3 comprises 15 residues. This chain's CDR3 is CASSLSLAVNNEQFF. CDR3 sequence (DNA): TGTGCCAGCAGCTTATCTCTAGCGGTAAACAATGAGCAGTTCTTC. Together with reference TRBV7-2 and TRBJ2-1, the CDR3 gives the full variable domain: GAGVSQSPSNKVTEKGKDVELRCDPISGHTALYWYRQSLGQGLEFLIYFQGNSAPDKSGLPSDRFSAERTGGSVSTLTIQRTQQEDSAVYLCASSLSLAVNNEQFFGPGTRLTVL.

The genes are TRBV5-5 and TRBJ2-5; 13 bases are a match to TRBD2. This CDR3 has 15 amino acids. V lost 4 bases and J lost 11; bases outside the gene matches: 11. The V gene's germline CDR1 is SGHKS and CDR2 YYEKEE (reference sequence). The CDR3 DNA follows: TGTGCCAGCAGCCCCGGACTAGCGGGAGTGAATGAGCAGTACTTC. Amino acids: CASSPGLAGVNEQYF.

The V and J genes are TRBV6-6 and TRBJ2-1, with D possibly TRBD1 on 6 matching bases. Between the trimmed V and J ends, which lost 4 bases and 2 bases, there was a span of 15 bases. The CDR3 extends over 16 amino acids. Germline V gene sequence: CDR1 MNHNY, CDR2 SVGAGI (reference sequence). In DNA form, the CDR3 reads TGTGCCAGCAGTTCAATCGCCGGACAGACCTACAATGAGCAGTTCTTC. It translates to CASSSIAGQTYNEQFF.

V gene TRBV19 combines with J gene TRBJ2-1; D is ambiguous. CDR1 and CDR2 from the germline V gene are LNHDA and SQIVND (reference sequence). There are 16 residues in the CDR3. V was shortened by 6 bases and J by 0 bases, with 15 bases between the two germline ends. The DNA of the CDR3 is TGTGCCAGTAGCCTGGGCAGCTCGAGCTCCTACAATGAGCAGTTCTTC. Translating gives CASSLGSSSSYNEQFF.

The gene calls are TRBV6-5 and TRBJ1-2; 8 positions agree with TRBD1. Germline CDR1 MNHEY, CDR2 SVGAGI. This CDR3 contains 17 residues. After removal of 0 bases from V and 1 base from J, the junction contained 7 bases not matched to a gene. The CDR3 protein is CASSYSQTRGRNYGYTF. CDR3 DNA: TGTGCCAGCAGTTACTCCCAAACCAGGGGGCGTAACTATGGCTACACCTTC.

The table lists this clonotype with a few counts. This chain joins TRBV11-2 and TRBJ1-2, with D perhaps matching TRBD1 (5 bases). The germline V gene encodes CDR1 SGHAT and CDR2 FQNNGV. This CDR3 is 15 amino acids long. The V end was cut by 5 bases, the J end by 10 bases, with 23 bases between. The CDR3 sequence: CASSRIRDDGNVYTF. The CDR3 DNA reads as TGTGCCAGCAGCCGCATCCGGGACGATGGGAATGTCTACACCTTC. The full variable domain, rest sourced from reference TRBV11-2 and TRBJ1-2, is EAGVAQSPRYKIIEKRQSVAFWCNPISGHATLYWYQQILGQGPKLLIQFQNNGVVDDSQLPKDRFSAERLKGVDSTLKIQPAKLEDSAVYLCASSRIRDDGNVYTFGSGTRLTVV.

This clonotype was seen only a few times. The chain links TRBV20-1 to TRBJ2-1, with 7 positions matching TRBD2. This CDR3 contains 16 residues. The junction had 11 bases not matched to a gene; V was cut back by 6 bases and J by 0 bases. Looked up from germline, CDR1 is DFQATT and CDR2 is SNEGSKA (reference sequence). CDR3 coding DNA: TGCAGTGCCAGGGCGGGAGAGACTCCCTCCTACAATGAGCAGTTCTTC. It is translated as CSARAGETPSYNEQFF.

The chain is built from TRBV20-1 and TRBJ2-7; the D gene is possibly TRBD2 (6 bases). The CDR3 runs 14 residues. The V and J ends lost 3 bases and 2 bases respectively, with 14 bases between them. The germline gives CDR1 DFQATT, CDR2 SNEGSKA (reference sequence). CDR3 protein: CSASSGLAPYEQYF. In DNA, the CDR3 is TGCAGTGCTAGTTCGGGACTGGCACCCTACGAGCAGTACTTC.

The chain couples TRBV29-1 to TRBJ2-7, with 8 bases fitting TRBD1. Unmatched junction bases numbered 7, after V lost 6 bases and J lost 3 bases. This CDR3 region has 13 residues. Germline CDR1 is SQVTM and CDR2 is ANQGSEA. In nucleotides, the CDR3 is TGCAGCGTGACGAGGGACAGGCGCTACGAGCAGTACTTC. It translates to CSVTRDRRYEQYF.